Given below is one TCR beta chain in context. PCR amplification relied on 60 Vbeta primers (plus 13 Jbeta primers). The protocol was immunoSEQ multiplex PCR, while the TCRdb copy is restricted to in-frame clones and leaves out a portion. The table has some 100,000 clones, approximately 75% seen once; the top ten hold around 5.2%. These data come from a study of cytomegalovirus exposure and HLA in healthy donors. The germline V gene has CDR1 LNHNV and CDR2 YYDKDF (reference sequence). Trimming removed 1 base from V and 1 base from J, with 7 bases in between. CDR3 length: 14 residues. The sequenced material came from PBMCs. This receptor was identified in a man aged 45 to 65 in good health and CMV-seropositive. The chain carries TRBV15 and TRBJ2-5; D uncertain. In nucleotides, the CDR3 is TGTGCCACCAGCAGAGGAGGCGTCCAAGAGACCCAGTACTTC. Encoded protein: CATSRGGVQETQYF.